The entry that follows covers one T cell receptor beta chain sequence. Which antigen it targets is not known. The record has no base qualities; no much larger clone is one base away. These data belong to a study of blood T cell repertoires in COVID-19 (dated by TCRdb to the early 2020s). In the study overall: Samples from collaborators originated in the United States, Italy and Spain and spanned both the acute and convalescent phases of COVID-19. A de-identified subject ID, COVID-19 status, age in years and sex were almost always included in the sample metadata. A freely available public database, intended as a resource for researchers studying the immune response to SARS-CoV-2, is where the repertoires were released. Where available, HLA class I and class II types were obtained from metadata supplied by the sample provider rather than from assay-based typing. Deeply sampled blood TCRbeta repertoires from subjects exposed to, actively infected with, or recovered from COVID-19 were included in the dataset. Samples were obtained from the ongoing ImmuneRACE study (first 160 participants) and from about 1,300 subjects provided by 6 global collaborators. The prospective study material was composed of cDNA or gDNA derived from T cells, B-cell-depleted T cells, or PBMCs.

The paper's findings and limits, for the study overall: How much clinical and demographic metadata was included differed by source and by participant, and the metadata was provided uncurated.

The CDR3, cysteine through phenylalanine, is 19 amino acids long. Only CDR3 DNA is held: 57 bases, read in frame from base 1. Per the germline V gene (reference sequence), LNHDA is the CDR1 and SQIVND is the CDR2. Cut back by 1 base and 0 bases, the V and J ends lie 19 bases apart. TCRbeta CDR3 regions were amplified from genomic DNA by means of the immunoSEQ Assay, a bias-controlled multiplex PCR. The source study handled its data this way. Nucleated cell counts per sample were estimated from amplification of reference gene primers within the assay. To quantify the absolute abundance of each unique TCRbeta CDR3 rearrangement, sequence reads were collapsed and filtered. For each sample, productive Simpson clonality was calculated by taking the square root of Simpson's diversity index across productive rearrangements. The source is immuneACCESS, and TCRdb retained only in-frame sequences with V and J called. Part of the clones is not carried over; for the studies checked, unresolved V genes explain less than half of this, and the remainder is unexplained. V and J calls and clone size are given by that table; D and trimming were obtained from the DNA. Within this sample are 120,000 or so clones, with approximately 90% of them counted one time only. 1.5% of the sample lies in the top ten.

Each collaborating institution followed its own protocols to collect whole blood in K2EDTA tubes. For TCRbeta analysis, collaborators shipped samples in one of three forms: frozen whole blood, isolated PBMCs, or DNA extracted from either of those sample types. The chain uses TRBV19 and TRBJ1-5; the D gene identity is not certain. The sequenced sample was peripheral blood. This receptor was identified in a human donor in a cohort sampled during active COVID-19. The nucleotide sequence reads as follows: TGTGCCAGTAGTATAGTTAAGGTTGGTCGCAGGCATAGCAATCAGCCCCAGCATTTT. Its translation reads: CASSIVKVGRRHSNQPQHF.